This T cell receptor (beta chain) is from a study of T cells after yellow fever vaccination. Points from the study as a whole: A weaker secondary response peaked on day 5, the primary on day 15. A large majority of primary-vaccination clones showed up again after the booster (about 97% CD4, 75% to 90% CD8). In FACS-sorted repertoires, abundant clonotypes from the bulk population could appear as contaminants.

This clonotype occurred a few times. The antigen remains unidentified. The CDR3 contains 16 residues. Trimming removed 0 bases at V and 2 bases at J, with 14 bases between. The germline CDR1 and CDR2 sequences are SGHNT and YYREEE (reference sequence). It was through 5'RACE template switching that TCR cDNA was made, with a universal primer site and UMIs added. TCRdb independently ran MiXCR on the 5' RACE reads; one entry per CDR3 protein. The sample lists roughly 63,000 distinct CDR3 sequences, roughly 7.4% occurring once. Sequencing was performed on CD8+ T cells sorted from PBMCs, taken 15 days after the yellow fever booster vaccination. This receptor was identified in a man in his thirties or forties who received the YFV17D yellow fever vaccine. V usage is TRBV5-4 and J usage is TRBJ2-5; D uncertain. CDR3 protein: CASSLGSLDPQETQYF. CDR3 bases: TGTGCCAGCAGCTTGGGTTCCCTAGACCCTCAAGAGACCCAGTACTTC. Full variable domain (missing parts from reference TRBV5-4 and TRBJ2-5): ETGVTQSPTHLIKTRGQQVTLRCSSQSGHNTVSWYQQALGQGPQFIFQYYREEENGRGNFPPRFSGLQFPNYSSELNVNALELDDSALYLCASSLGSLDPQETQYFGPGTRLLVL.